The present TCR beta chain was sequenced within a study of T cell repertoires in cytomegalovirus infection. Study details: CMV infection plus the matching HLA type was flagged by public TCR beta signatures.

This CDR3 is 15 amino acids long. Deletions cut 1 base from V and 1 base from J, with 10 bases between. CDR1 SGHRS and CDR2 YFSETQ come from the germline V gene. General study points: Frequencies of public TCR beta families were cumulated, and this identified carriers of CMV plus the relevant HLA. Dominating the ex vivo response were HLA-C-restricted CMV-specific TCR beta clonotypes.

Of note for this clonotype: What it binds is unknown.

TCRdb re-derived calls from the reads in MiXCR, one entry per CDR3 protein. Altogether around 490,000 distinct CDR3 sequences are present, about a quarter being singletons, with the ten largest covering roughly 13%. The clonotype comes from a human donor in good health (CMV status not recorded). Some clones in this sample may be carry-over from other donors' samples. The chain employs TRBV5-1 and TRBJ2-3; D is unclear. Sample: PBMCs. CDR3 DNA sequence: TGCGCCAGCAGCTTGTACCCACCCGGCACAGATACGCAGTATTTT. It encodes CASSLYPPGTDTQYF.